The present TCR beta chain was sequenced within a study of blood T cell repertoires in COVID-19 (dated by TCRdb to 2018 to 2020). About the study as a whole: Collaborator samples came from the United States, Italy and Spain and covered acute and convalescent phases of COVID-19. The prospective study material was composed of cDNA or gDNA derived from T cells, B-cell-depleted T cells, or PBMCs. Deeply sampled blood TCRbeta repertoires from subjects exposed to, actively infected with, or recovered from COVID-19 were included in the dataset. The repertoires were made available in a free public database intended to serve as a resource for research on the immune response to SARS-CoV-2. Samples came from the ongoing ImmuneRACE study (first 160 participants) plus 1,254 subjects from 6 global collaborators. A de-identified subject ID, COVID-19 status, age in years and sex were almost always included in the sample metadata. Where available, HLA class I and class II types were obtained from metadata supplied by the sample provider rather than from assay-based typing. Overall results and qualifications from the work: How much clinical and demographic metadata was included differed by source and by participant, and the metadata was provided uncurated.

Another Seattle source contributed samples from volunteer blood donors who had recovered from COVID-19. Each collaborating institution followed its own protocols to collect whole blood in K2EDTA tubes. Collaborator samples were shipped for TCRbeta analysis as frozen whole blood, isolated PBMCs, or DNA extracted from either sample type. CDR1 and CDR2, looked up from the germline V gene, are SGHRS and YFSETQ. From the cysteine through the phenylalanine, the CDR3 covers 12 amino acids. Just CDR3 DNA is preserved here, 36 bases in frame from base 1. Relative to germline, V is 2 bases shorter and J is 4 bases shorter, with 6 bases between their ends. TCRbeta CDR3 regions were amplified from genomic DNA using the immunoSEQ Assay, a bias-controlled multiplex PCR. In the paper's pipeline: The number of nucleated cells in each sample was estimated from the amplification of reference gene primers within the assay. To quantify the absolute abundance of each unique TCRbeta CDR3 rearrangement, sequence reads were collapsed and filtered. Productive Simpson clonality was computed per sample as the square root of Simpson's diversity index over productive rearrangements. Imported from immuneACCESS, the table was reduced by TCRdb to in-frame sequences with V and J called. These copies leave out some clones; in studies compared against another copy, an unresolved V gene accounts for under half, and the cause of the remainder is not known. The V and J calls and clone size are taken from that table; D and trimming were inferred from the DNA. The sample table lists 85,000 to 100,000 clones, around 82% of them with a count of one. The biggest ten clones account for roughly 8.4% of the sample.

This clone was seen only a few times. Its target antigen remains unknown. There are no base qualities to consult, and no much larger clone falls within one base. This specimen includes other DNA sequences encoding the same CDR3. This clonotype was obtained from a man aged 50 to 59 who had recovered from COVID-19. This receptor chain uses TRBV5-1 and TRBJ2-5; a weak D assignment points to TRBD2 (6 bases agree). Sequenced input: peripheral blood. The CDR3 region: CASSLAGETQYF. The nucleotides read TGCGCCAGCAGCTTAGCGGGAGAGACCCAGTACTTC.